This T cell receptor beta chain was sequenced in a study of blood T cell repertoires in COVID-19. Clones were sequenced by immunoSEQ multiplex PCR, and TCRdb holds only the in-frame ones, with some missing. The repertoire holds about 74,000 clones, with around nine tenths as singletons. V gave up 3 bases and J gave up 7 bases; unmatched junction bases: 8. CDR1 is MDHEN and CDR2 is SYDVKM in the germline V gene. The CDR3 runs to 16 residues. This receptor was identified in a human donor in a cohort sampled during active COVID-19. The chain links TRBV28 to TRBJ2-1; TRBD2 matches at 11 bases. The sample taken for sequencing was peripheral blood. CDR3 bases: TGTGCCAGCAGTTTCTATTTCAGGACTAGCGGGAATGAGCAGTTCTTC. As protein: CASSFYFRTSGNEQFF.